The 17 T cell receptor beta chains reported below all come from one sample, sequenced in a study of blood T cell repertoires in COVID-19. Some clones are missing from TCRdb's copy, which holds only in-frame ones; the method was immunoSEQ multiplex PCR. The sample includes about 130,000 clones, 74% of them seen just once. The sequenced sample was peripheral blood. Receptor source: a man between 60 and 75 years old with acute or convalescent COVID-19.

The chain recombines TRBV7-2 with TRBJ2-1; 13 nucleotides line up with TRBD2. There are 16 residues in the CDR3. V trimming: 4 bases; J trimming: 9 bases; junction bases outside the gene matches: 9. Germline V gene data show CDR1 as SGHTA and CDR2 as FQGNSA. The CDR3 DNA is TGTGCCAGCAGCTCACAGGGACTAGCGGGGAGCCGTGAGCAGTTCTTC. Protein: CASSSQGLAGSREQFF.

The chain has TRBV15 and TRBJ1-6; 9 nucleotides align to TRBD1. Trimming took 1 base from V and 6 from J; bases not matched to a gene: 1. This CDR3 has 15 amino acids. CDR1 LNHNV and CDR2 YYDKDF come from the germline V gene (reference sequence). This CDR3 is CATSRAGQGNSPLHF. DNA for the CDR3: TGTGCCACCAGCAGAGCGGGACAGGGTAATTCACCCCTCCACTTT. The full variable domain, its missing parts supplied by reference TRBV15 and TRBJ1-6, is DAMVIQNPRYQVTQFGKPVTLSCSQTLNHNVMYWYQQKSSQAPKLLFHYYDKDFNNEADTPDNFQSRRPNTSFCFLDIRSPGLGDTAMYLCATSRAGQGNSPLHFGNGTRLTVT.

The rearrangement links TRBV19 to TRBJ1-4; perhaps TRBD1 as D (5 bases). The germline CDR1 and CDR2 sequences are LNHDA and SQIVND (reference sequence). Trimming took 10 bases from V and 0 from J, leaving 18 bases between them. The CDR3 is 16 amino acids. As DNA, the CDR3 is TGTGCCACGGGAGCGGGGCAGCTTTCAACTAATGAAAAACTGTTTTTT. It yields the protein CATGAGQLSTNEKLFF.

The rearrangement links TRBV19 to TRBJ2-3; 10 positions match TRBD1. The CDR3 sequence is 13 residues long. V was clipped by 6 bases and J by 7 bases; unmatched bases: 4. Germline CDR1 and CDR2: LNHDA and SQIVND (reference sequence). The CDR3 sequence: CASSGTGVYTQYF. The DNA for the CDR3 is TGTGCCAGTAGCGGGACAGGGGTGTATACGCAGTATTTT. The whole variable domain, remainder taken from reference TRBV19 and TRBJ2-3, is DGGITQSPKYLFRKEGQNVTLSCEQNLNHDAMYWYRQDPGQGLRLIYYSQIVNDFQKGDIAEGYSVSREKKESFPLTVTSAQKNPTAFYLCASSGTGVYTQYFGPGTRLTVL.

The chain combines TRBV5-1 with TRBJ2-1; 9 positions match TRBD2. CDR3 size: 15 residues. The trim removed 4 bases at V and 3 bases at J, leaving 5 bases unmatched. From germline, CDR1 is SGHRS and CDR2 YFSETQ. CDR3 coding DNA: TGCGCCAGCAGCCCTACTAGCGGGTTCTACAATGAGCAGTTCTTC. Encoded protein: CASSPTSGFYNEQFF.

In its sample, this clone was seen a few times. V gene TRBV13 combines with J gene TRBJ1-6; 8 nucleotides align to TRBD1. The CDR3 consists of 16 residues. The trim removed 3 bases at V and 9 bases at J, leaving 10 bases unmatched. Germline V gene data show CDR1 as PRHDT and CDR2 as FYEKMQ (reference sequence). Written as DNA, the CDR3 is TGTGCCAGCAGCTTGACAGGGGATTCGCGAGGTTCACCCCTCCACTTT. Translated: CASSLTGDSRGSPLHF.

The CDR3: CASQLAGDTDTQYF. The CDR3 DNA sequence: TGTGCCAGCCAACTAGCGGGGGACACAGATACGCAGTATTTT. The V call is TRBV3-1 (or the pseudogene TRBV3-2), the J call TRBJ2-3, with 11 bases aligning to TRBD2. J gave up 2 bases and V 8 bases, and 3 bases lay outside the gene matches. The CDR3 has 14 residues. Germline V gene lookup returns CDR1 LGHDT and CDR2 YNNKEL (reference sequence).

CDR3 sequence (DNA): TGTGCCAGCAGCGTAGGAGCCGGCGACAGGGTAAACTATGGCTACACCTTC. Amino acids: CASSVGAGDRVNYGYTF. The rearrangement joins TRBV9 to TRBJ1-2; 7 nucleotides agree with TRBD1. Per the germline V gene, CDR1 is SGDLS and CDR2 is YYNGEE. The V gene end was trimmed by 0 bases and the J gene end by 2 bases; junction bases not matched to a gene: 10. This CDR3 spans 17 amino acids.

This chain connects TRBV5-6 to TRBJ1-2; maybe TRBD1 (6 bases). From germline, CDR1 is SGHDT and CDR2 YYEEEE. The CDR3 loop spans 15 amino acids. Trimming shortened V by 0 bases and J by 4 bases, and 13 bases separated the two germline ends. CDR3: CASSLGQERTYGYTF. The CDR3 DNA follows: TGTGCCAGCAGCTTGGGACAGGAGAGAACCTATGGCTACACCTTC.

The chain combines TRBV7-9 with TRBJ2-7; D uncertain. Deletions cut 0 bases from V and 2 bases from J, with 5 bases between. CDR1 is SEHNR, CDR2 FQNEAQ, per germline (reference sequence). This CDR3 is built from 13 residues. In nucleotides, the CDR3 is TGTGCCAGCAGCTTAGCGTCAGCCTACGAGCAGTACTTC. This gives the protein CASSLASAYEQYF.

The V and J genes are TRBV19 and TRBJ1-1; 7 bases are shared with TRBD1. The CDR3 has 16 residues. Losses at the gene ends were 1 base for V and 5 bases for J; bases not matched to a gene: 10. Germline-derived CDR1 and CDR2 are LNHDA and SQIVND (reference sequence). The CDR3 nucleotides are TGTGCCAGTAGTATAGTAGGGGGCAGAAGGGGTACTGAAGCTTTCTTT. This encodes CASSIVGGRRGTEAFF.

This chain joins TRBV28 and TRBJ1-4; 8 bases are a match to TRBD1. Germline trimming cut 4 bases from V and 2 bases from J; bases unmatched to any gene: 3. The germline V gene has CDR1 MDHEN and CDR2 SYDVKM. This CDR3 region has 15 residues. CDR3 loop: CASSWTGSTNEKLFF. CDR3 nucleotide sequence: TGTGCCAGCAGTTGGACAGGGTCGACTAATGAAAAACTGTTTTTT.

The V and J genes are TRBV7-8 and TRBJ1-4; D call uncertain. The CDR3 loop spans 15 amino acids. From germline, CDR1 is SGHVS and CDR2 FQNEAQ. V was pared by 7 bases and J by 3 bases, with 15 bases between. CDR3 loop: CASKLGGPSNEKLFF. The DNA for the CDR3 is TGTGCCAGCAAGCTAGGCGGGCCTTCTAATGAAAAACTGTTTTTT.

The sample holds a few counts of this clone. CDR3 DNA: TGTGCCAGCAGCCTATCAGACAAGTATAATTCACCCCTCCACTTT. It encodes CASSLSDKYNSPLHF. The V call is TRBV3-1 (or the pseudogene TRBV3-2), the J call TRBJ1-6; D ambiguous. The germline CDR1 and CDR2 sequences are LGHDT and YNNKEL (reference sequence). CDR3 length: 15 amino acids. V was trimmed by 4 bases and J by 4 bases, leaving 11 bases between them.

This rearrangement joins TRBV5-1 to TRBJ1-1; D is possibly TRBD1 (5 bases). The V end was cut by 3 bases, the J end by 6 bases, with 18 bases between. CDR1 is SGHRS, CDR2 YFSETQ, per germline. The CDR3 spans 15 residues. The CDR3 loop is CASSSPDGGKAEAFF. The CDR3 DNA sequence: TGCGCCAGCAGCTCTCCGGACGGGGGGAAAGCTGAAGCTTTCTTT.

V usage is TRBV5-1 and J usage is TRBJ1-2; 10 bases are a match to TRBD1. The length of the CDR3 is 15 residues. The germline V gene encodes CDR1 SGHRS and CDR2 YFSETQ. Trimming at V came to 2 bases and at J to 4 bases, leaving 5 bases not matched to a gene. This chain's CDR3 is CASSFGQGDSYGYTF. The DNA for the CDR3 is TGCGCCAGCAGCTTTGGACAGGGGGACAGCTATGGCTACACCTTC. Variable domain in full (rest from reference TRBV5-1 and TRBJ1-2): KAGVTQTPRYLIKTRGQQVTLSCSPISGHRSVSWYQQTPGQGLQFLFEYFSETQRNKGNFPGRFSGRQFSNSRSEMNVSTLELGDSALYLCASSFGQGDSYGYTFGSGTRLTVV.

The chain combines TRBV19 with TRBJ1-1; D is unresolved. Germline V CDR1 and CDR2: LNHDA, SQIVND (reference sequence). V was pared by 8 bases and J by 2 bases, with 12 bases between. This CDR3 comprises 13 residues. The CDR3 here is CASSPGGNTEAFF. CDR3 nucleotides: TGTGCCAGTTCCCCCGGCGGAAACACTGAAGCTTTCTTT. Combining the CDR3 with reference TRBV19 and TRBJ1-1 gives the whole variable domain DGGITQSPKYLFRKEGQNVTLSCEQNLNHDAMYWYRQDPGQGLRLIYYSQIVNDFQKGDIAEGYSVSREKKESFPLTVTSAQKNPTAFYLCASSPGGNTEAFFGQGTRLTVV.